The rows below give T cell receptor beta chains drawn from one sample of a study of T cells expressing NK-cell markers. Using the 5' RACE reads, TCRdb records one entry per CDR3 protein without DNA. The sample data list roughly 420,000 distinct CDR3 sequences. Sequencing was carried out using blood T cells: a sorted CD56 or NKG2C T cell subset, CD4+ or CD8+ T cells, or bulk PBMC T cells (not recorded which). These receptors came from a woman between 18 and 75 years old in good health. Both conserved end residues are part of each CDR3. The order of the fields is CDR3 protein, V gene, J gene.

CASRKRSVTYNEQFF	TRBV27	TRBJ2-1
CASSYSGQGRSGANVLTF	TRBV6-5	TRBJ2-6
CATSRDRGLAGENNEQFF	TRBV15	TRBJ2-1
CASSYSTDRSGF	TRBV6-2/TRBV6-3	TRBJ2-7
CASSRQIPSYEQYF	TRBV6-1	TRBJ2-7
CASSLGPPNSPLHF	TRBV7-3	TRBJ1-6
CATTGTGLREQYF	TRBV6-1	TRBJ2-7
CASSLRGDRSNYGYTF	TRBV7-2	TRBJ1-2
CASSQLPGFGSAQHF	TRBV4-1	TRBJ1-5
CASSPTGAGYEQYF	TRBV28	TRBJ2-7
CASSEEAANTEAFF	TRBV6-4	TRBJ1-1
CASSRQADYGYTF	TRBV27	TRBJ1-2
CASSRDRRADTQYF	TRBV7-2	TRBJ2-3
CASSYRNRANSPLHF	TRBV27	TRBJ1-6
CASSLMTDTQYF	TRBV7-2	TRBJ2-3
CSARNPKQESNEKLFF	TRBV20-1	TRBJ1-4
CASSGRIPGASTDTQYF	TRBV5-1	TRBJ2-3
CSVEVRVRRETQYF	TRBV29-1	TRBJ2-5
CAWSPGLAGGQETQYF	TRBV30	TRBJ2-5
CASSLSSGVGFGELFF	TRBV5-1	TRBJ2-2
CASSTTAGERNTGELFF	TRBV7-3	TRBJ2-2
CASSEGQGHSPLHF	TRBV7-9	TRBJ1-6